A few counts support the clone carrying this TCR beta chain. Trimming cost V 5 bases and J 10 bases, with 18 bases left between them. CDR1 and CDR2 from the germline V gene are DFQATT and SNEGSKA (reference sequence). This CDR3 contains 14 residues. TCRdb used MiXCR to reprocess the RT-PCR reads, holding one entry per CDR3 protein. The sample consists of about 680,000 distinct CDR3 sequences, 11% to 15% of them appearing once. The J gene is TRBJ1-6, the V gene TRBV20-1; D call uncertain. This sequence originates from a female donor in good health, serving as a healthy control. The sample was memory CD4+ T cells from blood. CDR3 sequence reads: CSADDPGFGSPLHF. CDR3 in DNA: TGCAGTGCTGACGACCCGGGTTTTGGCTCACCCCTCCACTTT.